This T cell receptor beta chain was retrieved from a study (dated by TCRdb to between 2015 and 2016). For the study in its entirety: The study set out to test whether tumor-infiltrating Tregs in breast cancer get recruited from blood Tregs or are instead converted in situ from other CD4+ T cell subsets. The full study reports these points: Validation in the larger cohort was restricted to a single TCR beta V-J rearrangement rather than whole repertoires. Tumor memory CD4+ T cell TCR gene usage was found to cluster with blood and lymph node memory CD4+ cells and with lymph node naive CD4+ cells. The greatest overlap of tumor-infiltrating Treg TCR alpha and beta sequences was with tumor naive CD4+ T cells, followed next by blood naive CD4+ T cells.

This clonotype was seen many times. What antigen it recognizes has not been identified. Base qualities are not at hand, and no much larger clone is one base apart. Trimming accounts for 3 bases at V and 7 bases at J, while the number of junction bases matched to no gene is 5. Its CDR3 holds 14 amino acids, cysteine through phenylalanine. The kept DNA is CDR3 alone, 42 bases in frame from the first base. CDR1 and CDR2, per the germline V gene, are ENHRY and SYGVKD. To purify naive CD4+ T cells, the Miltenyi Naive CD4+ T Cell Isolation kit was used, and CD25 microbeads served to deplete Tregs. Tregs, naive and memory CD4+ T cells from tumor, blood and ipsilateral draining lymph nodes of five breast cancer patients underwent full-length TCR alpha and beta sequencing. Tumor tissue, along with lymph nodes from ipsilateral axillary dissection, was perfused with PBS, minced, and then digested using collagenase I and hyaluronidase. Sorted cell populations were confirmed by FACS to exceed 90% purity.

Full-length TCR variable regions were amplified by 5' RACE PCR using constant-region reverse primers, and then by semi-nested PCR using Nested Universal Primer A. Using the ReliaPrep RNA Cell Miniprep System, total RNA was extracted, and the SMARTer RACE 5'/3' Kit was then used to reverse transcribe the RNA into 5'RACE-ready cDNA. Multiplex adaptors were used to barcode full-length TCR alpha and beta libraries, and the barcoded libraries were sequenced on an Illumina MiSeq. Per the original workflow: For each of nine subset-tissue groups, sequencing data from the five patients were combined, and the groups were compared by unsupervised clustering of TCR gene usage. The Morisita-Horn index was used to calculate repertoire similarity, with shared sequences weighted according to their contribution to each repertoire. Using fastp trimming at Q25 and MiXCR clonotype assembly, TCRdb reanalyzed the public sequencing data and kept in-frame beta chains. Each CDR3 protein appears once, grouped with its most common genes and DNA. For this entry, the V and J calls and clone size follow TCRdb and not the study's own pipeline. Present in this sample are 45,000 to 55,000 distinct CDR3 sequences, around 25% of which were seen just once. 3.2% of the sample rests with the top ten.

The rearranged segments are TRBV10-3 and TRBJ2-4; TRBD2 matches 8 bases in the middle. Sequenced material: tumor-infiltrating naive CD4+ T cells sorted from the breast tumor. Explained via the paper, the cell subset or site label denotes: naive CD4+ T cells, CD4+CD45RA+CD25-. This clonotype was obtained from a female donor with breast cancer. The DNA sequence follows: TGTGCCATCAGTGATGGGGCTAGCGGGAACATTCAGTACTTC. Its product reads: CAISDGASGNIQYF.